This TCR beta chain was retrieved from a study of blood T cell repertoires in COVID-19. Overall study context: Specimens from acute and convalescent COVID-19 originated in the United States, Italy and Spain.

Profiled with immunoSEQ multiplex PCR; TCRdb holds only in-frame clones, not every one. This table holds roughly 500,000 clones, approximately 91% found once. Trimming at V came to 5 bases and at J to 7 bases, leaving 3 bases not matched to a gene. This CDR3 is 13 amino acids long. The germline V gene encodes CDR1 SGHTA and CDR2 FQGNSA. In terms of age and location, participants ranged from roughly 18 to 95 years and lived in 24 US areas. Categorization into cohorts depended on clinical history that participants reported. The rearrangement links TRBV7-2 to TRBJ1-2; 11 bases map to TRBD1. Sequenced sample: PBMCs or T cells enriched from blood (not recorded which). The sequence was obtained from a woman aged 55 to 70 who had recovered from COVID-19. The DNA for the CDR3 is TGTGCCAGCAGCGAGGACAGGGGGCTTGGCTACACCTTC. Encoded protein: CASSEDRGLGYTF.